Here is one T cell receptor (beta chain) with its context. The treatment is: oral pan-JAK inhibitor, 5-10 mg twice daily. Lesional scalp punch biopsies and peripheral blood came from alopecia areata patients. This entry is derived from a study of CD8+ T cells in alopecia areata. The CDR3 sequence is 13 residues long. CDR1 is MNHEY, CDR2 SVGAGI, per germline. V was trimmed by 7 bases and J by 7 bases, leaving 15 bases between them. Extraction of RNA preceded its reverse transcription into cDNA, which served as the sequencing template. TCRdb's copy holds only in-frame clones and misses some; the assay was immunoSEQ multiplex PCR. There are about 180,000 clones in the sample; approximately 52% occur only once, and 16% lies in the top ten.

The TCR sequence derives from a human donor with alopecia areata. The chain links TRBV6-5 to TRBJ2-3; D is ambiguous. The material sequenced was CD4+ T cells sorted from blood, taken at approximately week 60, from a patient treated with tofacitinib. This CDR3 is CASNRLGSYTQYF. DNA for the CDR3: TGTGCCAGCAACCGCCTCGGATCCTATACGCAGTATTTT.